This TCR beta chain was sequenced during a study of blood T cell repertoires in COVID-19. Across the whole study: Samples representing acute and convalescent COVID-19 were sourced from the United States, Italy and Spain. Sample material is recorded as cDNA or gDNA derived from T cells, B-cell-depleted T cells, or PBMCs.

There are a few counts of this clone. This CDR3 is 13 amino acids long. Germline V CDR1 and CDR2: SGHTA, FQGTGA. Deletions cut 5 bases from V and 5 bases from J, with 12 bases between. Authors' processing steps: Amplified reference gene primers provided the basis for estimating nucleated cell counts. The protocol was immunoSEQ multiplex PCR, while the TCRdb copy is restricted to in-frame clones and leaves out a portion. The D gene and trimming were derived from the DNA, and the V and J assignments and clone size from that table. The table has 200,000 to 250,000 clones, approximately 86% seen once. What was sequenced was peripheral blood. The chain is built from TRBV7-3 and TRBJ1-1, with D possibly being TRBD1 (5 bases). This sequence originates from an elderly woman with acute or convalescent COVID-19. CDR3 loop: CASSPGGVTEAFF. Here the CDR3 DNA reads TGTGCCAGCAGCCCCGGGGGGGTGACTGAAGCTTTCTTT.